The subject of this entry is one T cell receptor beta chain. What it binds is unknown. This specimen comes from a study of CD8 T cells in ankylosing spondylitis. Findings of the study overall: Disease-linked clones had a CD8+ phenotype and relatively low frequency in peripheral blood. Reportedly, disease-linked clones are significantly enriched in ankylosing spondylitis patients' matched synovial fluid.

Making the TCR beta libraries involved quantitative 5'-RACE with molecular barcodes. TCRdb re-called the 5' RACE reads through MiXCR, storing one row per CDR3 protein. Of approximately 350,000 distinct CDR3 sequences listed, roughly 20% are singletons. CDR1 MNHNS and CDR2 SASEGT come from the germline V gene. The CDR3 sequence is 14 residues long. V lost 7 bases and J 7 bases, leaving 20 bases between the germline ends. This chain links TRBV6-1 with TRBJ2-7; maybe TRBD2 (7 bases). This TCR derives from a male donor with ankylosing spondylitis or in good health (not recorded which). The sequenced material came from blood, either unsorted or a sorted T cell fraction (not recorded which). The CDR3 here is CASTTARGLEEQYF. In DNA form, the CDR3 reads TGTGCCAGCACCACGGCGCGGGGGCTGGAGGAGCAGTACTTC.